Detailed here is one T cell receptor beta chain. The data stem from a study of T cells after yellow fever vaccination. TCRdb re-analysed the 5' RACE reads in MiXCR, keeping a single row per CDR3 protein. The sample yields 500,000 to 650,000 distinct CDR3 sequences, roughly a sixth seen once. This CDR3 has 16 amino acids. V lost 2 bases and J 8 bases, leaving 21 bases between the germline ends. The chain employs TRBV12-3 or TRBV12-4 and TRBJ1-2; D gene uncertain. The starting material was PBMCs, obtained less than 6 days after the first yellow fever vaccination. The clonotype originates from a man aged 18 to 30 who received the YFV17D yellow fever vaccine. The CDR3 nucleotides are TGTGCCAGCAGTTTACGCCCAGTTAGATCCCAGACCGGCTACACCTTC. Its translation is CASSLRPVRSQTGYTF.